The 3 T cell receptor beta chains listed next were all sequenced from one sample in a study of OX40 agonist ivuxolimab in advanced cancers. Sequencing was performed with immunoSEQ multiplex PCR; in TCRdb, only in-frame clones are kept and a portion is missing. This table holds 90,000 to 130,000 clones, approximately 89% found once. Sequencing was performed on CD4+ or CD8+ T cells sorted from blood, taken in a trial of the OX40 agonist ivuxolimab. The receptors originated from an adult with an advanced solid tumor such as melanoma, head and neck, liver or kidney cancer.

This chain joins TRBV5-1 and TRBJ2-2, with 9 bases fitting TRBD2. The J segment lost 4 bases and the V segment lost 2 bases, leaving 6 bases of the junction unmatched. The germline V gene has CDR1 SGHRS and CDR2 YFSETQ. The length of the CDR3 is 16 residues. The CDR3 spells CASSFSGSPITGELFF. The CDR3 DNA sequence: TGCGCCAGCAGCTTTAGCGGGAGCCCTATCACCGGGGAGCTGTTTTTT.

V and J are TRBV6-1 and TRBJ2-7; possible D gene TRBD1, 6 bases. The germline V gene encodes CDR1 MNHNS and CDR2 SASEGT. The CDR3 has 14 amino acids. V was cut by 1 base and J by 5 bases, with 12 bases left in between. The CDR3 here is CASSEDRAMHEQYF. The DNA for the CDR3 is TGTGCCAGCAGTGAAGACAGGGCAATGCACGAGCAGTACTTC.

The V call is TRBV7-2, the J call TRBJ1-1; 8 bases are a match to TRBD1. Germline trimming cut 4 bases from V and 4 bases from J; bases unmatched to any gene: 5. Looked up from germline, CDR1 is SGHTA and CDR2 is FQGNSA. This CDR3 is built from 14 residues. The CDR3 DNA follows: TGTGCCAGCAGCTCACGACAGGGGAGCACTGAAGCTTTCTTT. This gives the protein CASSSRQGSTEAFF.